These 8 T cell receptor beta chains were all obtained from the same sample, sequenced in a study of regulatory T cells in long-lasting Graves disease. Construction of the TCR beta libraries employed iRepertoire HTBI primers in conjunction with Arm-PCR of CDR3 regions. MiXCR, applied by TCRdb to the multiplex PCR reads, yields one record per CDR3 protein. This table has 400,000 or so distinct CDR3 sequences, 23% appearing once. As for time point: persistent/refractory GD, antithyroid drugs over 5 years with positive TRAb. PBMC RNA was the source of the TCR library. Source: peripheral blood mononuclear cells (PBMCs), taken when the disease was refractory, from a patient treated with antithyroid drugs. The receptors originated from a female donor with Graves disease.

The chain has TRBV27 and TRBJ2-5, with 13 bases fitting TRBD2. Germline V gene data show CDR1 as MNHEY and CDR2 as SMNVEV (reference sequence). The V segment lost 6 bases and the J segment 7 bases; nucleotides outside the gene matches: 11. CDR3 size: 16 residues. CDR3 in amino acids: CASSATSGRAPMTQYF. In DNA form, the CDR3 reads TGTGCCAGCAGCGCAACTAGCGGGAGGGCCCCAATGACCCAGTACTTC.

This chain uses TRBV2 with TRBJ2-1; 9 bases map to TRBD2. Trimming took 0 bases from V and 8 from J; bases not matched to a gene: 8. Germline loops: CDR1 SNHLY, CDR2 FYNNEI. The CDR3 consists of 16 residues. This chain's CDR3 is CASSEAISGSVYEQFF. Written as DNA, the CDR3 is TGTGCCAGCAGTGAAGCGATTAGCGGGAGTGTTTATGAGCAGTTCTTC.

V and J are TRBV11-2 and TRBJ1-1; unclear D gene. CDR1 and CDR2 from the germline V gene are SGHAT and FQNNGV. V was trimmed by 2 bases and J by 0 bases, leaving 10 bases between them. This CDR3 has 15 amino acids. CDR3 coding DNA: TGTGCCAGCAGCTTAAGGGCAGGCATGAACACTGAAGCTTTCTTT. Amino acids: CASSLRAGMNTEAFF.

The rearrangement uses TRBV6-8 and TRBJ2-1, with D uncertain. Per the germline V gene, CDR1 is MNHGY and CDR2 is SAAAGT. With 0 bases removed from V and 2 bases from J, the gap between germline ends came to 14 bases. The CDR3 consists of 17 residues. CDR3 nucleotides: TGTGCCAGCAGTTACTCGAGTTCGGCAGCCCCCTACAATGAGCAGTTCTTC. Translating gives CASSYSSSAAPYNEQFF.

The chain uses TRBV29-1 and TRBJ2-3, with D perhaps TRBD2 (6 bases). V lost 4 bases and J lost 3, with 14 bases in between. CDR1 is SQVTM and CDR2 is ANQGSEA in the germline V gene. The CDR3 is 14 amino acids. CDR3 region: CSVALGLLTDTQYF. DNA of the CDR3: TGCAGCGTTGCCTTGGGACTGTTAACAGATACGCAGTATTTT.

This clonotype was counted ten times or more. The chain uses TRBV11-1 and TRBJ2-1, with D unresolved. The CDR3 length is 13 residues. From germline, CDR1 is SGHAT and CDR2 FQDESV (reference sequence). The germline V and J ends were trimmed by 5 bases and 0 bases, with 5 bases remaining between them. For the CDR3, the DNA is TGTGCCAGCAGCCCACTCTCCTACAATGAGCAGTTCTTC. Translation gives CASSPLSYNEQFF.

The rearrangement joins TRBV29-1 to TRBJ1-1; D unresolved. The V and J ends lost 5 bases and 1 base respectively, with 8 bases between them. CDR3 size: 12 residues. From germline, CDR1 is SQVTM and CDR2 ANQGSEA. The CDR3 region is CSVFHKNTEAFF. In DNA, the CDR3 is TGCAGCGTTTTTCACAAGAACACTGAAGCTTTCTTT.

The chain couples TRBV4-1 to TRBJ2-7, with 10 nucleotides matching TRBD2. This CDR3 has 15 amino acids. Germline CDR1 reads MGHRA; CDR2 reads YSYEKL. Germline trimming cut 4 bases from V and 3 bases from J; bases unmatched to any gene: 6. CDR3 loop: CASSRDPSGSYEQYF. As DNA, the CDR3 is TGCGCCAGCAGCCGAGACCCTAGCGGGAGCTACGAGCAGTACTTC.